The clone carrying this TCR beta chain has a handful of counts. Because the CDR3's place on the DNA is in doubt, the DNA is left out and the CDR3 is given as listed by TCRdb. The CDR3 length equals 16 residues, ends included. The germline gives CDR1 SGHRS, CDR2 YFSETQ. Original methodology: By means of reference gene primer amplification, nucleated cell counts were estimated. Only in-frame clones appear in the TCRdb table, and some are missing; sequencing was by immunoSEQ multiplex PCR. V, J and clone size are taken as reported in that table, and D and trimming were inferred from the DNA itself. The sample consists of 260,000 or so clones, around 82% of them appearing once. This record comes from a study of blood T cell repertoires in COVID-19. In the study overall: Acute-phase and convalescent COVID-19 samples originated in the United States, Italy and Spain. The cDNA or gDNA used as material had been derived from T cells, B-cell-depleted T cells, or PBMCs.

J is TRBJ2-5 and V is TRBV5-1; the D call in the table, TRBD2, was not verified against the DNA. This clonotype originated in a man aged 80 or over with acute or convalescent COVID-19. The sample consisted of peripheral blood. The chain's CDR3 is CASSLTFGGLQETQYF.